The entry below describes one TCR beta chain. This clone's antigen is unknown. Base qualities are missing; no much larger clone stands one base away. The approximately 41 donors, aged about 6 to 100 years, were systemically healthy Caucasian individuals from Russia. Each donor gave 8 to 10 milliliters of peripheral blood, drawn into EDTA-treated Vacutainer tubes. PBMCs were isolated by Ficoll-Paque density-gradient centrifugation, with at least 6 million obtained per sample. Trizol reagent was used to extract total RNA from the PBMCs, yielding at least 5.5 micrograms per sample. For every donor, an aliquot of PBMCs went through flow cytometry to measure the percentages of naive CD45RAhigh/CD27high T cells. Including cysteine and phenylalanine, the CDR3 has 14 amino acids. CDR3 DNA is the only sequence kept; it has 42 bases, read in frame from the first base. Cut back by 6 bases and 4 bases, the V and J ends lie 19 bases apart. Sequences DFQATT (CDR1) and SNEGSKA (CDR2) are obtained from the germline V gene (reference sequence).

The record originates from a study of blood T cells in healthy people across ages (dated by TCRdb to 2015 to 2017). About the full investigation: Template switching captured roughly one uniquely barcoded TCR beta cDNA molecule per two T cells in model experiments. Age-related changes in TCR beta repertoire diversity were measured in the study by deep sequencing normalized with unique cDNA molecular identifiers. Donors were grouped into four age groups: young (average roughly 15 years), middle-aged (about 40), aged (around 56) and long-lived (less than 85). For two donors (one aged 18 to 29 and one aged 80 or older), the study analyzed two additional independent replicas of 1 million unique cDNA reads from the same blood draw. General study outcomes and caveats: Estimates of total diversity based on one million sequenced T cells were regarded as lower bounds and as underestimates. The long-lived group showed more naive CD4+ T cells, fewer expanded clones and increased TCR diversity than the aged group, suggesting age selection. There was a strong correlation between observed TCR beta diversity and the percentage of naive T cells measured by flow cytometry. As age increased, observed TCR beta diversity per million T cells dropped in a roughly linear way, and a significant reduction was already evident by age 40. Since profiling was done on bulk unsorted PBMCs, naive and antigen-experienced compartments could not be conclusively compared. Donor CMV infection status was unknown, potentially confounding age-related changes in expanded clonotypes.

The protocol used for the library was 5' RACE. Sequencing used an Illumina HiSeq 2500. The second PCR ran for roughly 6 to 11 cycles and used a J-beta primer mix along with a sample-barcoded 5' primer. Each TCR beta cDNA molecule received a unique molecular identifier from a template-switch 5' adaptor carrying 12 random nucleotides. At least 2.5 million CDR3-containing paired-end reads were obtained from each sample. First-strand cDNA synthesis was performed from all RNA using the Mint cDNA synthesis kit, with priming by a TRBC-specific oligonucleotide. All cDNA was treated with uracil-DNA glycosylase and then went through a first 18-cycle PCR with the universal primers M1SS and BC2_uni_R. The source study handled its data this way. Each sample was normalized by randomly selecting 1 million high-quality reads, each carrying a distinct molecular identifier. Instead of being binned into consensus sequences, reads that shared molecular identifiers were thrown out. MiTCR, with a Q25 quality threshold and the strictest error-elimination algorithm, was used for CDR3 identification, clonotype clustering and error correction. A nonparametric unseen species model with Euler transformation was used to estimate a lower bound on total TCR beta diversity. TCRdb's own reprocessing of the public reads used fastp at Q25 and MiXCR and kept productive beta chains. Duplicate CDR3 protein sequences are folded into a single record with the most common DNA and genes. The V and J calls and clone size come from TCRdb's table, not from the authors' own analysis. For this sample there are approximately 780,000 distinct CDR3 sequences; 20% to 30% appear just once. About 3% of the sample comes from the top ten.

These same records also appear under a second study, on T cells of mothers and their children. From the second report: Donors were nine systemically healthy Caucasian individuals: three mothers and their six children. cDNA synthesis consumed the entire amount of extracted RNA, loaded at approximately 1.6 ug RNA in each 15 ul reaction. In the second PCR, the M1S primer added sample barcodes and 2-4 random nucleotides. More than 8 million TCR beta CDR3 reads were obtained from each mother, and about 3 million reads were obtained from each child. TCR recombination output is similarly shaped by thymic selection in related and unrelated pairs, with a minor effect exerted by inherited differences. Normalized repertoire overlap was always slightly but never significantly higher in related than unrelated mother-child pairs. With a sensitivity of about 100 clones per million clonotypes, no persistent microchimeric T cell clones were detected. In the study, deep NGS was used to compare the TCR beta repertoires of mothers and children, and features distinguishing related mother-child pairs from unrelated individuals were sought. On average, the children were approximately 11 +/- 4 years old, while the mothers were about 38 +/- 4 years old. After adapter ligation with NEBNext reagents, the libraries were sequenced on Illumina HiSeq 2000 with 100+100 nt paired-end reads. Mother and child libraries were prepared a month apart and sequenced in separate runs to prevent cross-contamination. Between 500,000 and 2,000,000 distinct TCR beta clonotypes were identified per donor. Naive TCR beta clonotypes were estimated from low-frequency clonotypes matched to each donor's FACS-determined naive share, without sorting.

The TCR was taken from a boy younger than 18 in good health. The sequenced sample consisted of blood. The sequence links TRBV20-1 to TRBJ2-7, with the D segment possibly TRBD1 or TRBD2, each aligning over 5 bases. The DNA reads TGCAGTGCGGGGGATGGCCTAGAAAGTTACGAGCAGTACTTC. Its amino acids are CSAGDGLESYEQYF.